This TCR beta chain was identified during a study of blood T cell repertoires in COVID-19. Study in general: From T cells, B-cell-depleted T cells, or PBMCs came the material, which was cDNA or gDNA.

The V and J ends lost 5 bases and 7 bases, in that order; junction bases with no gene match: 9. The germline V gene has CDR1 LNHDA and CDR2 SQIVND (reference sequence). CDR3 length equals 15 residues. Libraries were prepared by immunoSEQ multiplex PCR; TCRdb keeps only in-frame clonotypes and omits some of them. The sample has more than 200,000 clones, around nine tenths seen once. This TCR came from a middle-aged woman who had recovered from COVID-19. Sequenced sample: peripheral blood. The rearrangement links TRBV19 to TRBJ2-2; 8 bases align to TRBD1. CDR3 region: CASSLLRGLGGELFF. The CDR3, as DNA: TGTGCCAGTAGTCTCCTCAGGGGGCTCGGCGGGGAGCTGTTTTTT. Full variable domain (missing parts from reference TRBV19 and TRBJ2-2): DGGITQSPKYLFRKEGQNVTLSCEQNLNHDAMYWYRQDPGQGLRLIYYSQIVNDFQKGDIAEGYSVSREKKESFPLTVTSAQKNPTAFYLCASSLLRGLGGELFFGEGSRLTVL.